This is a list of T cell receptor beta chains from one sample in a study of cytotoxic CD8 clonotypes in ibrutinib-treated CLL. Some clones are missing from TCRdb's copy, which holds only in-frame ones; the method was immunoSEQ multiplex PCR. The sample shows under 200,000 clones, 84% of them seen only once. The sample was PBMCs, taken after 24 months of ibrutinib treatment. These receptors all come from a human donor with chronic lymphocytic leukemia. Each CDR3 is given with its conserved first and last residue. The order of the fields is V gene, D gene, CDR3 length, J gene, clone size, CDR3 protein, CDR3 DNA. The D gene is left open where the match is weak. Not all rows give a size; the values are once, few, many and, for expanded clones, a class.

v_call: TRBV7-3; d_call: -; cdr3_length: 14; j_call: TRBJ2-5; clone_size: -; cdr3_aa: CASSFSRNPETQYF; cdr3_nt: TGTGCCAGCAGCTTCAGCAGGAACCCAGAGACCCAGTACTTC
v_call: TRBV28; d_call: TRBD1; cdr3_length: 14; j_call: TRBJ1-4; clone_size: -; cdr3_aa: CASRLGQRNEKLFF; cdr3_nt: TGTGCCAGCAGACTGGGACAGAGAAATGAAAAACTGTTTTTT
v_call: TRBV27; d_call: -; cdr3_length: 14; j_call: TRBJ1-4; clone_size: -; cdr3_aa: CASRGPSTNEKLFF; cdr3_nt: TGTGCCAGCAGGGGGCCTTCAACTAATGAAAAACTGTTTTTT
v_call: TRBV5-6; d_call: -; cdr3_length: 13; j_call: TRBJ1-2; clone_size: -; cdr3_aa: CASSPGRLYGYTF; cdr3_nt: TGTGCCAGCAGCCCTGGAAGACTCTATGGCTACACCTTC
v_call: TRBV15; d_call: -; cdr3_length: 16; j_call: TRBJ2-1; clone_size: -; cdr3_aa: CATSSAGTHSYNEQFF; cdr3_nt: TGTGCCACCAGCAGTGCCGGGACTCACTCCTACAATGAGCAGTTCTTC
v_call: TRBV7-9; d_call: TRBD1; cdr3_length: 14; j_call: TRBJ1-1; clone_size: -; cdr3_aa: CASRLTGGREGAFF; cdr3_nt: TGTGCCAGCAGACTAACAGGGGGCCGTGAAGGAGCTTTCTTT
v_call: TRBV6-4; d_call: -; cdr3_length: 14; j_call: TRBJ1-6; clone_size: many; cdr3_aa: CASSTGGARSPLHF; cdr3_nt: TGTGCCAGCAGTACCGGGGGGGCGAGGTCACCCCTCCACTTT
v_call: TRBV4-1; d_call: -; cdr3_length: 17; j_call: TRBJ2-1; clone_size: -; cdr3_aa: CASSQDSAKRVSLRQFF; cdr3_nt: TGCGCCAGCAGCCAAGATAGCGCGAAGCGGGTTTCGTTGCGGCAGTTCTTC
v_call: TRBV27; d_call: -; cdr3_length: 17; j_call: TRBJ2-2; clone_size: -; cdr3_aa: CASSFGATFSYTGELFF; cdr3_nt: TGTGCCAGCAGTTTCGGAGCCACCTTTTCCTACACCGGGGAGCTGTTTTTT
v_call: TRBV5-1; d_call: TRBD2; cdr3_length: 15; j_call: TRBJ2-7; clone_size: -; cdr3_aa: CASSLGTSPGYEQYF; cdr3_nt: TGCGCCAGCAGCTTGGGGACTAGCCCCGGATACGAGCAGTACTTC
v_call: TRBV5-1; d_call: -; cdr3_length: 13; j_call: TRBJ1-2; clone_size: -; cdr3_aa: CASNPGHNYGYTF; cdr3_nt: TGCGCCAGTAACCCGGGACATAACTATGGCTACACCTTC
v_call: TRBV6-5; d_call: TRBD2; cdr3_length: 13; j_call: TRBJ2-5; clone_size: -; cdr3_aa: CASSPRGGETQYF; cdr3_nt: TGTGCCAGCAGTCCCCGGGGAGGGGAGACCCAGTACTTC
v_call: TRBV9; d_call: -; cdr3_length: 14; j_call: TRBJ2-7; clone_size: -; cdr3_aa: CASSGTGTNYEQYF; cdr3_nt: TGTGCCAGCAGCGGGACCGGGACAAACTACGAGCAGTACTTC
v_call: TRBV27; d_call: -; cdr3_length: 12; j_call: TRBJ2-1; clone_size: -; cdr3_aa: CASSSQYNEQFF; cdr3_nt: TGTGCCAGCAGTTCCCAATACAATGAGCAGTTCTTC
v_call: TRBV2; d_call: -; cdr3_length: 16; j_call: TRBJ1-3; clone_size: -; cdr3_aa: CASTDVGVLSGNTIYF; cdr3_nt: TGTGCCAGCACCGACGTGGGGGTCCTCTCTGGAAACACCATATATTTT
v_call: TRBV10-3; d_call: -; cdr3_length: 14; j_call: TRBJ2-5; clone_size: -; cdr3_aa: CAISARTGEETQYF; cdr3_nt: TGTGCCATCAGTGCAAGAACAGGAGAAGAGACCCAGTACTTC
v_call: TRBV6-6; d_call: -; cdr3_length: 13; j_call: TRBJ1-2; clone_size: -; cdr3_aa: CASSYIGDRGYTF; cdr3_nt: TGTGCCAGCAGTTACATCGGGGATCGCGGCTACACCTTC
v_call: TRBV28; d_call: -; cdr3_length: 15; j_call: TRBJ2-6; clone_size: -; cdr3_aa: CATTLGGSGANVLTF; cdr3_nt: TGTGCCACTACTCTCGGGGGATCTGGGGCCAACGTCCTGACTTTC
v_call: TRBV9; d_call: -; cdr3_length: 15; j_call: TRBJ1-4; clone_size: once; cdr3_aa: CASSSQLATNEKLFF; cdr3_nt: TGTGCCAGCAGCTCTCAATTGGCAACTAATGAAAAACTGTTTTTT
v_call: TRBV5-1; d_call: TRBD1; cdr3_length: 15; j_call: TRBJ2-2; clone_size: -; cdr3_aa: CASSWDRVYAGELFF; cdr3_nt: TGCGCCAGCAGCTGGGACAGGGTGTACGCCGGGGAGCTGTTTTTT
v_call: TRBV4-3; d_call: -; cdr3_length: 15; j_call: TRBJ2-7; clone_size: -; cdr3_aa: CASSSNLGSGYEQYF; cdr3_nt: TGCGCCAGCAGCTCAAACTTGGGGAGTGGGTACGAGCAGTACTTC
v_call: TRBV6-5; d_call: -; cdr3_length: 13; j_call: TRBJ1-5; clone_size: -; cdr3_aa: CASSPKRGQPQHF; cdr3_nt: TGTGCCAGCAGCCCTAAGCGTGGTCAGCCCCAGCATTTT
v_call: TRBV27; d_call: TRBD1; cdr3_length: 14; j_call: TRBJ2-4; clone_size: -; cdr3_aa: CASSTTGTGNIQYF; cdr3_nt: TGTGCCAGCAGTACAACCGGGACAGGGAACATTCAGTACTTC
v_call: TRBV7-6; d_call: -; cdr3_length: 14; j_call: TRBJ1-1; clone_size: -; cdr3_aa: CASSRPGSNTEAFF; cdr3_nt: TGTGCCAGCAGTCGGCCGGGGTCCAACACTGAAGCTTTCTTT
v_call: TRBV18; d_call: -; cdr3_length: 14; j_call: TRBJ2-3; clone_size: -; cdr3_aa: CASSYGSSTDTQYF; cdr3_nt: TGTGCCAGCTCATATGGTTCCAGCACAGATACGCAGTATTTT
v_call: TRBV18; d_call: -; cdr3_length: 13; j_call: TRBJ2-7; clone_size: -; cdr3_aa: CASSEGSAYEQYF; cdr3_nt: TGTGCCAGTTCAGAGGGGTCGGCCTACGAGCAGTACTTC
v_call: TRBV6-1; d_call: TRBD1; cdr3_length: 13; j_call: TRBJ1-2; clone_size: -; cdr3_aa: CASSRDRGEGYTF; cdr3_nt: TGTGCCAGCAGTCGGGACAGGGGTGAGGGCTACACCTTC
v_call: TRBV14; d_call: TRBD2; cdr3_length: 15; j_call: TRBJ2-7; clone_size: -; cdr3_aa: CASSYTSGSSYEQYF; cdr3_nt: TGTGCCAGCAGCTACACTAGCGGGAGCTCCTACGAGCAGTACTTC
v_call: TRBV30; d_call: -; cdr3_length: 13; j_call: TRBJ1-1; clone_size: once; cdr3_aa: CAWMRGLNTEAFF; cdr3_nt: TGTGCCTGGATGCGGGGCTTGAACACTGAAGCTTTCTTT
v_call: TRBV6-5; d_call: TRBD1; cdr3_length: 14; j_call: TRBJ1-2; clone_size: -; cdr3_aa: CASSSTGGAYGYTF; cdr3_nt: TGTGCCAGCAGTTCGACAGGGGGCGCCTATGGCTACACCTTC
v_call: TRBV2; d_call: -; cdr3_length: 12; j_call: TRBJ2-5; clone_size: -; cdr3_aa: CASSLRWETQYF; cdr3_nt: TGTGCCAGCAGTCTTAGATGGGAGACCCAGTACTTC
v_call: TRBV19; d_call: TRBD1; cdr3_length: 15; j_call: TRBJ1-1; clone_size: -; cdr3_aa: CASSIPTGIGTEAFF; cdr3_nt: TGTGCCAGTAGTATCCCGACAGGGATAGGCACTGAAGCTTTCTTT
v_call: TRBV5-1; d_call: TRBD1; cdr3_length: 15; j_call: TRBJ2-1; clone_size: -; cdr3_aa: CASSLRQGAGNEQFF; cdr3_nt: TGCGCCAGCAGCTTGAGACAGGGGGCGGGGAATGAGCAGTTCTTC
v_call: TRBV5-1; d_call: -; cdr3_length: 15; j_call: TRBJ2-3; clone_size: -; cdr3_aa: CASSLGGQGTDTQYF; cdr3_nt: TGCGCCAGCAGCTTGGGCGGACAAGGAACAGATACGCAGTATTTT
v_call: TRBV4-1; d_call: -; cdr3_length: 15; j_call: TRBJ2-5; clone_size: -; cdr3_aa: CASSQERQDGITQYF; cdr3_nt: TGCGCCAGCAGCCAAGAACGTCAGGACGGGATAACCCAGTACTTC
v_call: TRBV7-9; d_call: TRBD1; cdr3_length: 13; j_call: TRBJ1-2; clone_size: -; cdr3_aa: CASSLTGVSGYTF; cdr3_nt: TGTGCCAGCAGCTTGACAGGGGTTAGCGGCTACACCTTC
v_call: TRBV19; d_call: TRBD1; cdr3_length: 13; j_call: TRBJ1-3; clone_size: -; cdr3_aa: CATADRPRDTIYF; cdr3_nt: TGTGCCACCGCGGACAGGCCCCGGGACACCATATATTTT
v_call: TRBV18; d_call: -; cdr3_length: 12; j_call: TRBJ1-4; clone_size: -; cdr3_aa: CASSNDREKLFF; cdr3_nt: TGTGCCAGCTCAAATGATCGTGAAAAACTGTTTTTT
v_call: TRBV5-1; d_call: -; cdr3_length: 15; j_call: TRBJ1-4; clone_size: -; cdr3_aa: CASSLDPGSVEKLFF; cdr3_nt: TGCGCCAGCAGCTTGGATCCAGGGTCGGTGGAAAAACTGTTTTTT
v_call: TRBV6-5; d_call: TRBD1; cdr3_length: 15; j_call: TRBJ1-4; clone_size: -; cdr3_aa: CASSYNRGWAEKLFF; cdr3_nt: TGTGCCAGCAGTTACAACAGGGGGTGGGCTGAAAAACTGTTTTTT
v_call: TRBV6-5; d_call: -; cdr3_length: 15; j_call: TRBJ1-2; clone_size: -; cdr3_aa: CASRSLQGANYGYTF; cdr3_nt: TGTGCCAGCAGGAGTCTGCAAGGAGCTAACTATGGCTACACCTTC
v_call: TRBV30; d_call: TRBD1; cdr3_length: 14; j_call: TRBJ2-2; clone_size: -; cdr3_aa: CAWGSQGAAGELFF; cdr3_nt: TGTGCCTGGGGGTCGCAGGGGGCCGCCGGGGAGCTGTTTTTT
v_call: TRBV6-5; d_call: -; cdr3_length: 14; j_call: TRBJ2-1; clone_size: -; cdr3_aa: CASSPWSSYNEQFF; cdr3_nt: TGTGCCAGCAGTCCCTGGTCATCCTACAATGAGCAGTTCTTC
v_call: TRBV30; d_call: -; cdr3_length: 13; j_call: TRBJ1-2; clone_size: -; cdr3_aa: CAWSLGLGYGYTF; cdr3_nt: TGTGCCTGGAGTCTAGGACTTGGCTATGGCTACACCTTC
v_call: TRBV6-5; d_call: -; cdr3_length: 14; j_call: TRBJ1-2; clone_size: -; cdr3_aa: CASSPNNQVDGYTF; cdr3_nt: TGTGCCAGCAGTCCCAATAATCAGGTGGATGGCTACACCTTC
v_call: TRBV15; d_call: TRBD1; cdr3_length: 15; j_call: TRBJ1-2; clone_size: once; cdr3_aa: CATSRGGQGYYGYTF; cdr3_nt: TGTGCCACCAGCAGAGGGGGACAGGGGTACTATGGCTACACCTTC
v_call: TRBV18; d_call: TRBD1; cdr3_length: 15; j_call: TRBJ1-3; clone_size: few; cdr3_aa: CASSPYRGQGNTIYF; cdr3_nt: TGTGCCAGCTCACCATACAGGGGGCAGGGAAACACCATATATTTT
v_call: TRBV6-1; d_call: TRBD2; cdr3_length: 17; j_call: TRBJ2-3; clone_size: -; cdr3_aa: CASSGLAGGPRTDTQYF; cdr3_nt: TGTGCCAGCAGTGGACTAGCGGGAGGGCCTCGCACAGATACGCAGTATTTT
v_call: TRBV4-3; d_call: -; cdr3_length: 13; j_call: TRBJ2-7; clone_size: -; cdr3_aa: CASSQDIPYEQYF; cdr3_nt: TGCGCCAGCAGCCAAGATATCCCCTACGAGCAGTACTTC
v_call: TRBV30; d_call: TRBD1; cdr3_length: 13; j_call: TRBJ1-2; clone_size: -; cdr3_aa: CAWNGGQGGFDTF; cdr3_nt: TGTGCCTGGAACGGTGGACAGGGCGGGTTCGACACCTTC
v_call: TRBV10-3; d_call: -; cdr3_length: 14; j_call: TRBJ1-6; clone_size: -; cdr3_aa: CAISGDTVSSPLHF; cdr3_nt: TGTGCCATCAGTGGAGACACCGTATCTTCACCCCTCCACTTT
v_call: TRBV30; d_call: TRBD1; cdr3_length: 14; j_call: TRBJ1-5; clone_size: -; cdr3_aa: CAWTPGQGDQPQHF; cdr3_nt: TGTGCCTGGACCCCGGGACAGGGAGATCAGCCCCAGCATTTT
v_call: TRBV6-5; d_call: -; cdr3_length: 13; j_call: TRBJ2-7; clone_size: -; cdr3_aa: CASSYGERHEQYF; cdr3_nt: TGTGCCAGCAGTTACGGGGAGCGGCACGAGCAGTACTTC
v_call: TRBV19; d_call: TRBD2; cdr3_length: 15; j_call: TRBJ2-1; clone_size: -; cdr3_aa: CASSIRWEGYNEQFF; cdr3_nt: TGTGCCAGTAGTATTCGGTGGGAGGGTTACAATGAGCAGTTCTTC
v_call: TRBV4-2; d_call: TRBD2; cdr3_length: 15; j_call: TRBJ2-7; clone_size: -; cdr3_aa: CASSQASSGTYEQYF; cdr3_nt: TGTGCCAGCAGCCAAGCCTCTAGCGGGACCTACGAGCAGTACTTC
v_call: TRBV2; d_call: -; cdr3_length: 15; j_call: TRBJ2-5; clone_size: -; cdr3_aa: CASSLLRSKGETQYF; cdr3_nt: TGTGCCAGCAGTCTTCTCAGAAGTAAAGGGGAGACCCAGTACTTC
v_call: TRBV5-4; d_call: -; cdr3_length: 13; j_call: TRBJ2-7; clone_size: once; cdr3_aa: CASTPEASYEQYF; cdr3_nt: TGTGCCAGCACCCCTGAGGCCTCTTACGAGCAGTACTTC
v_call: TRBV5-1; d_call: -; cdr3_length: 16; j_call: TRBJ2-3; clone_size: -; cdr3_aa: CASTLGAGTNTDTQYF; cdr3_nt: TGCGCCAGCACCTTAGGGGCGGGAACTAATACAGATACGCAGTATTTT